Included here is one TCR beta chain sequence, with context. Profiling relied on immunoSEQ multiplex PCR, and the TCRdb table lists in-frame clones only, not all of them. The repertoire holds over 130,000 clones, about 91% seen once, with roughly 3% in the top ten. The data were obtained in a study of T cell responses to AZD1222 COVID-19 vaccine. V shed 1 base, J shed 5 bases, and the junction held 8 bases outside the gene matches. The CDR3 loop spans 17 amino acids. CDR1 and CDR2 (germline): LGHNA, YNFKEQ. The chain couples TRBV4-2 to TRBJ2-1; 10 nucleotides line up with TRBD1. This clonotype originated in an adult in good health. The material sequenced was peripheral blood, taken on day 0 of AZD1222 vaccination. DNA of the CDR3: TGTGCCAGCAGCCAAGTAGCTCCGGGACAGGGGCACAATGAGCAGTTCTTC. This sequence encodes CASSQVAPGQGHNEQFF.